The source of this T cell receptor beta chain is a study of T cells after yellow fever vaccination. About the study: SMART-Seq v4 Ultra Low Input prepared the low-cell-number fractions.

J gave up 1 base and V 3 bases, and 9 bases lay outside the gene matches. Germline V gene data show CDR1 as KGHSH and CDR2 as LQKENI. CDR3 length: 18 residues. Broader study findings: At under 98% for CD4 and about 88% for CD8, most primary-vaccination clones showed up again after the booster. Few clonotypes appeared in both CD4 and CD8 compartments.

This clonotype was detected only a few times. The antigen is unknown. Production of TCR cDNA was by 5'RACE template switching, which also added a universal primer site and UMIs. TCRdb processed the 5' RACE reads anew with MiXCR; each CDR3 protein has one entry. The sample records a few hundred thousand distinct CDR3 sequences, 11% being singletons. Source: PBMCs, taken on the day of the first yellow fever vaccination. The rearrangement joins TRBV18 to TRBJ2-2; 9 bases line up with TRBD1. The sequence came from a man younger than 35 who received the YFV17D yellow fever vaccine. In DNA form, the CDR3 reads TGTGCCAGCTCACCGGTCCCTCCGGGACAGGGGAACACCGGGGAGCTGTTTTTT. Protein sequence: CASSPVPPGQGNTGELFF.